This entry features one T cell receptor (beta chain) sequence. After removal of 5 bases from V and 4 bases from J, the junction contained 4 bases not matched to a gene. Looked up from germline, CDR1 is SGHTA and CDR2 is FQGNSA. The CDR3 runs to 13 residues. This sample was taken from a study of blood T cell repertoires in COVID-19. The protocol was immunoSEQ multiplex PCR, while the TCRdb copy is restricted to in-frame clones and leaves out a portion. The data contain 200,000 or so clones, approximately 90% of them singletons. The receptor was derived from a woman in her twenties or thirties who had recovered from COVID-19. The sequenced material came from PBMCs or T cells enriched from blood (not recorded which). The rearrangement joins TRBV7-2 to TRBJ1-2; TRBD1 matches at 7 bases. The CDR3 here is CASSPDRAYGYTF. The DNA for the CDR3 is TGTGCCAGCAGCCCCGACAGGGCCTATGGCTACACCTTC.